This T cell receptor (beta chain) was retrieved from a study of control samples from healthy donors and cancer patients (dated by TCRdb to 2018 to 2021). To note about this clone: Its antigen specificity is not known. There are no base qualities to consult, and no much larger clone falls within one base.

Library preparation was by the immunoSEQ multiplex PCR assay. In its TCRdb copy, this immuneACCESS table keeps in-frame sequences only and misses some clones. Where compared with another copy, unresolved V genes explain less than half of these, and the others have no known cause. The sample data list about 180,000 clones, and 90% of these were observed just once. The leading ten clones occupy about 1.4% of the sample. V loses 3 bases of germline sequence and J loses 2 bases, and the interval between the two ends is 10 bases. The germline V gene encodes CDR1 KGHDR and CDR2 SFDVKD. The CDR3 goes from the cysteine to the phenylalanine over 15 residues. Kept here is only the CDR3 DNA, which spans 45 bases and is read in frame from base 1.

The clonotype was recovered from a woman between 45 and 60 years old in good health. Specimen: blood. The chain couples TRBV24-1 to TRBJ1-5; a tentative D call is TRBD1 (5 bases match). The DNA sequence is TGTGCCACCAGTGATAGAAAACAGGGCAATCAGCCCCAGCATTTT. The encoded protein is CATSDRKQGNQPQHF.